The 21 T cell receptor beta chains presented below share a single source sample, sequenced in a study of Ad26.COV2.S vaccination and SARS-CoV-2 variants (dated by TCRdb to the early 2020s). Preparation of the library involved the immunoSEQ multiplex PCR assay. TCRdb holds this immuneACCESS table with in-frame rearrangements only. Some clones are missing; in checked studies, unresolved V genes explain under half, and the rest has no known cause. This sample has approximately 480,000 clones in its table, and roughly 85% of those were observed once. The ten largest clones capture 9.5% to 15% of the sample. Per the publication, the treatment or condition label means: 15 to 20 received Ad26.COV2.S at low or high dose, single or two shots; 5 received placebo; per-sample allocation not given. Repertoires of vaccine and placebo recipients were sequenced from samples collected on day 63 after the first injection.

This specimen was peripheral blood, taken in a trial of Ad26.COV2.S vaccine versus placebo. The origin of the receptors is a person aged 18-60 years who received the Ad26.COV2.S COVID-19 vaccine or a placebo.

V usage is TRBV29-1 and J usage is TRBJ1-3, with a possible D match to TRBD1 (6 bases). Germline V gives CDR1 SQVTM, CDR2 ANQGSEA. V lost 4 bases, J lost 4 bases, and 11 bases lay in between. The CDR3 length is 13 residues. CDR3 region: CSVGGARGNTIYF. CDR3 nucleotide sequence: TGCAGCGTTGGGGGGGCGCGAGGAAACACCATATATTTT.

The CDR3 loop reads CASSLRQGNTGELFF. As DNA, the CDR3 is TGTGCCAGCAGCTTAAGACAGGGTAACACCGGGGAGCTGTTTTTT. The V gene is TRBV7-6, the J gene TRBJ2-2, with TRBD1 identical over 7 bases. The trim removed 2 bases at V and 2 bases at J, leaving 2 bases unmatched. Germline CDR1 reads SGHVS; CDR2 reads FNYEAQ. The CDR3 runs 15 residues.

This clone was observed a few times. The rearrangement uses TRBV2 and TRBJ2-3, with a weak D call TRBD2 (5 bases). The CDR3 consists of 12 residues. V lost 6 bases and J 15 bases, leaving 19 bases between the germline ends. CDR1 and CDR2 from the germline V gene are SNHLY and FYNNEI. Here the CDR3 reads CASSVYDGGGYF. The CDR3 nucleotides are TGTGCCAGCAGCGTATATGATGGAGGAGGCTATTTT. Full variable domain (missing parts from reference TRBV2 and TRBJ2-3): EPEVTQTPSHQVTQMGQEVILRCVPISNHLYFYWYRQILGQKVEFLVSFYNNEISEKSEIFDDQFSVERPDGSNFTLKIRSTKLEDSAMYFCASSVYDGGGYFGPGTRLTVL.

The chain combines TRBV14 with TRBJ1-1; 7 bases are a match to TRBD1. Germline trimming cut 4 bases from V and 4 bases from J; bases unmatched to any gene: 12. The CDR3 has 16 amino acids. CDR1 is SGHDN and CDR2 is FVKESK in the germline V gene. CDR3 sequence reads: CASSPRTGVRGTEAFF. The DNA for the CDR3 is TGTGCCAGCAGCCCTCGGACAGGCGTGAGGGGCACTGAAGCTTTCTTT. The full variable domain, in which reference TRBV14 and TRBJ1-1 provide the parts outside the CDR3, is EAGVTQFPSHSVIEKGQTVTLRCDPISGHDNLYWYRRVMGKEIKFLLHFVKESKQDESGMPNNRFLAERTGGTYSTLKVQPAELEDSGVYFCASSPRTGVRGTEAFFGQGTRLTVV.

The genes are TRBV11-2 and TRBJ2-7, with unresolved D. The CDR3 totals 13 residues. Germline loops: CDR1 SGHAT, CDR2 FQNNGV. The V and J ends lost 6 bases and 4 bases respectively, with 13 bases between them. The CDR3 nucleotides read TGTGCCAGCAGTCCGACCCTTGGGTACGAGCAGTACTTC. Translated, it gives CASSPTLGYEQYF.

This clone is a singleton in its sample. The CDR3 here is CASSSGERHSPLHF. In DNA form, the CDR3 reads TGTGCCAGCAGTTCGGGCGAGCGGCATTCACCCCTCCACTTT. The genes are TRBV11-3 and TRBJ1-6; D unresolved. Trimming pared 6 bases from V and 8 bases from J, leaving 14 bases between. Germline-derived CDR1 and CDR2 are SGHNT and YENEEA. The CDR3 spans 14 residues.

The chain employs TRBV5-1 and TRBJ2-7; D may be TRBD2 (5 bases). CDR1 is SGHRS and CDR2 is YFSETQ in the germline V gene. This CDR3 is 14 amino acids long. With 5 bases removed from V and 4 bases from J, the gap between germline ends came to 16 bases. CDR3 in amino acids: CASRRGIDGYEQYF. CDR3 nucleotide sequence: TGCGCCAGCAGGCGAGGGATAGACGGATACGAGCAGTACTTC.

J is TRBJ1-5 and V is TRBV6-5, with D possibly being TRBD1 (5 bases). The CDR3 totals 14 residues. Trimming removed 7 bases at V and 6 bases at J, with 16 bases between. Germline values: CDR1 MNHEY, CDR2 SVGAGI. In DNA, the CDR3 is TGTGCCAGCATGTGGTCAGGGCTGGCTCAGCCCCAGCATTTT. This sequence encodes CASMWSGLAQPQHF.

The chain couples TRBV7-6 to TRBJ2-2, with D tentatively TRBD1 (6 bases). V lost 1 base, J lost 5 bases, and 11 bases lay in between. Germline values: CDR1 SGHVS, CDR2 FNYEAQ. The CDR3 length is 15 residues. The CDR3 sequence is CASSLGTAWTGELFF. Here the CDR3 DNA reads TGTGCCAGCAGCTTAGGGACAGCTTGGACCGGGGAGCTGTTTTTT.

J is TRBJ1-2 and V is TRBV2, with 9 bases fitting TRBD1. This CDR3 spans 14 amino acids. Trimming removed 6 bases from V and 3 bases from J; junction bases left unmatched: 5. Germline V gene sequence: CDR1 SNHLY, CDR2 FYNNEI. CDR3 region: CASRPGQGYYGYTF. CDR3 DNA sequence: TGTGCCAGCAGACCGGGACAGGGCTACTATGGCTACACCTTC.

The J gene is TRBJ1-4, the V gene TRBV5-5, with 10 bases lining up with TRBD1. V shed 2 bases and J 5 bases; nucleotides not matched to a gene: 3. The CDR3 covers 15 residues. Per the germline V gene, CDR1 is SGHKS and CDR2 is YYEKEE (reference sequence). The CDR3 loop reads CASSLRTGGNEKLFF. For the CDR3, the DNA is TGTGCCAGCAGCTTACGGACAGGGGGGAATGAAAAACTGTTTTTT.

This rearrangement joins TRBV4-3 to TRBJ2-2; no clear D. The CDR3 is made up of 16 amino acids. The V end was cut by 0 bases, the J end by 8 bases, with 16 bases between. Germline CDR1 is LGHNA and CDR2 is YSLEER. CDR3 nucleotide sequence: TGCGCCAGCAGCCAAGACCTGCTTTTGGGGTCGGGGGAGCTGTTTTTT. Its translation: CASSQDLLLGSGELFF.

A word on this clone: A much larger clone differs from this one at a single base, so this may be a read error. Within the sample, other DNA sequences also encode this same CDR3. CDR3 coding DNA: TGCGCCAGCAGCCTGGACAGGGACGGCTACACCTTC. Its protein is CASSLDRDGYTF. This chain connects TRBV5-1 to TRBJ1-2, with TRBD1 matching 8 bases. There are 12 residues in the CDR3. After removal of 4 bases from V and 8 bases from J, the junction contained 4 bases not matched to a gene. Looked up from germline, CDR1 is SGHRS and CDR2 is YFSETQ.

V usage is TRBV10-3 and J usage is TRBJ2-3; 14 nucleotides match TRBD2. From germline, CDR1 is ENHRY and CDR2 SYGVKD. The V gene end was trimmed by 10 bases and the J gene end by 2 bases; junction bases not matched to a gene: 11. The CDR3 spans 17 residues. CDR3 region: CATGTSGRRGATDTQYF. CDR3 coding DNA: TGTGCCACCGGGACTAGCGGGAGAAGAGGGGCCACAGATACGCAGTATTTT.

The rearrangement uses TRBV7-8 and TRBJ1-4, with D possibly matching TRBD1 (5 bases). V was cut by 2 bases and J by 11 bases, with 21 bases left in between. CDR3 length: 16 residues. Germline V gene data show CDR1 as SGHVS and CDR2 as FQNEAQ. The CDR3 region has the DNA TGTGCCAGCAGCTTACTTGGGGCAGGGCGCAACGATAAACTGTTTTTT. Its protein is CASSLLGAGRNDKLFF.

The V call is TRBV14, the J call TRBJ2-1, with D unresolved. Germline CDR1 reads SGHDN; CDR2 reads FVKESK. The V gene lost 5 bases and the J gene lost 0 bases, with 11 bases spanning the gap. This CDR3 spans 15 amino acids. The CDR3 here is CASSSRASSYNEQFF. The CDR3 DNA is TGTGCCAGCAGCTCACGGGCGAGCTCCTACAATGAGCAGTTCTTC.

This clone has just one count. V and J are TRBV11-2 and TRBJ2-1; D is unresolved. V lost 5 bases to trimming and J lost 10 bases, with 9 bases between them. In germline, CDR1 is SGHAT, CDR2 FQNNGV. The CDR3 covers 11 residues. CDR3 coding DNA: TGTGCCAGCAGCGCGAATATGGAGCAGTTCTTC. Its protein is CASSANMEQFF.

The chain uses TRBV19 and TRBJ1-6; D might be TRBD1 (5 bases). Germline CDR1 is LNHDA and CDR2 is SQIVND (reference sequence). The ends were cut back, 7 bases at V and 5 bases at J, with 15 bases in the middle. The CDR3 covers 15 residues. CDR3 protein: CASTLGGANNSPLHF. DNA for the CDR3: TGTGCCAGTACCTTAGGCGGGGCCAATAATTCACCCCTCCACTTT.

This chain links TRBV28 with TRBJ2-7, with D possibly matching TRBD2 (5 bases). CDR1 and CDR2 (germline): MDHEN, SYDVKM. Trimming removed 5 bases at V and 2 bases at J, with 13 bases between. The CDR3 loop spans 14 amino acids. Written as DNA, the CDR3 is TGTGCCAGCAGTGTTGGTCGGGGAGCCTACGAGCAGTACTTC. Translating it yields CASSVGRGAYEQYF.

The rearrangement uses TRBV19 and TRBJ2-5, with D perhaps matching TRBD2 (6 bases). This CDR3 comprises 16 residues. V lost 4 bases and J lost 2, with 17 bases in between. CDR1 and CDR2 from the germline V gene are LNHDA and SQIVND (reference sequence). The CDR3 protein is CASSSGGNAYQETQYF. For the CDR3, the DNA is TGTGCCAGTAGTAGTGGCGGGAACGCATATCAAGAGACCCAGTACTTC.

V usage is TRBV9 and J usage is TRBJ2-3; TRBD2 aligns across 10 bases. V lost 6 bases and J lost 0; bases outside the gene matches: 4. In germline, CDR1 is SGDLS, CDR2 YYNGEE. The CDR3 totals 15 residues. The CDR3 region is CASNPLAGSTDTQYF. In DNA, the CDR3 is TGTGCCAGCAATCCACTAGCGGGAAGCACAGATACGCAGTATTTT.